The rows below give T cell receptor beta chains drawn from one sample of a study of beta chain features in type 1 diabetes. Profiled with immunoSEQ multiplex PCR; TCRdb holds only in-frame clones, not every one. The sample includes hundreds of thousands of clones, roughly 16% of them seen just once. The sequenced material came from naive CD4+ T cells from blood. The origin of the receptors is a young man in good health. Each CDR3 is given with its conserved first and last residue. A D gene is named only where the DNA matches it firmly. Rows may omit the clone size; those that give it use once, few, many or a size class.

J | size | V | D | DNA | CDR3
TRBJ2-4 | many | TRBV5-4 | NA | TGTGCCAGCAGTGTTCAGGGCAGCAAAAACATTCAGTACTTC | CASSVQGSKNIQYF
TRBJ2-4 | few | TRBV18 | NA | TGTGCCAGCTCCCCGGGACAGAGGGGGGTTGGCAAAAACATTCAGTACTTC | CASSPGQRGVGKNIQYF
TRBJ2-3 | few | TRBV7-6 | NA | TGTGCCAGCAGCTTTAGAATATCGGGGACATTGCTCACAGATACGCAGTATTTT | CASSFRISGTLLTDTQYF
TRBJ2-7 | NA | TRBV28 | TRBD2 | TGTGCCAGCAGTTTTGACTTCAGCGGGAGACAGAGCTACGAGCAGTACTTC | CASSFDFSGRQSYEQYF
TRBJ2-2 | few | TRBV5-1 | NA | TGCGCCAGCAGCTTCATGGCGGACGGGGAGCTGTTTTTT | CASSFMADGELFF
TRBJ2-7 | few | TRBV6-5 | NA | TGTGCCAGCAGTTACTCGTTGGCCAGATCCTACGAGCAGTACTTC | CASSYSLARSYEQYF
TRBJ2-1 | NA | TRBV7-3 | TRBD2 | TGTGCCAGCAGCTTAGCTCTTACTAGCGGGAGCTATGAGCAGTTCTTC | CASSLALTSGSYEQFF
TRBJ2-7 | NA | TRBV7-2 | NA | TGTGCCAGCAGCTTACTCCGGGGGCGCGGGGAGCAGTACTTC | CASSLLRGRGEQYF
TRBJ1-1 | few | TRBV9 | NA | TGTGCCAGCAGCGTTGCTGGATTGGGGAACACTGAAGCTTTCTTT | CASSVAGLGNTEAFF
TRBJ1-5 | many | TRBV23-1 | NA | TGCGCCAGCAGTCTAAGCAGGGCGGGTCAGCCCCAGCATTTT | CASSLSRAGQPQHF
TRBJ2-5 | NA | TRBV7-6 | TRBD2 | TGTGCCAGCAGCCAAGGACTAGCGGGGGGTCGGGAGACCCAGTACTTC | CASSQGLAGGRETQYF
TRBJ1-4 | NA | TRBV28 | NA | TGTGCCAGCAGTTTAGCAGGGACTAATGAAAAACTGTTTTTT | CASSLAGTNEKLFF
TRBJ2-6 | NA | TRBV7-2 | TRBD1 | TGTGCCAGCAGCAAGGACAGGGGTTCTGGGGCCAACGTCCTGACTTTC | CASSKDRGSGANVLTF
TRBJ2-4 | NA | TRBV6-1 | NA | TGTGCCAGCAGTGAACCAGGCAGTCTACAAAACATTCAGTACTTC | CASSEPGSLQNIQYF
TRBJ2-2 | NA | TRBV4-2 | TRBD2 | TGTGCCAGCAGCCGGCTTCCTAGCGGGGCAGAGCTGTTTTTT | CASSRLPSGAELFF
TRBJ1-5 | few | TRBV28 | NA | TGTGCCAGCAGTTTAAGTGATCAGCCCCAGCATTTT | CASSLSDQPQHF
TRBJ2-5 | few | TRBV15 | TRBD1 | TGTGCCACCAGCACCCGGGACAGGGGCCTTGGGGAGACCCAGTACTTC | CATSTRDRGLGETQYF